The 2 T cell receptor beta chains below all came from one sample that was sequenced in a study of blood T cell repertoires in COVID-19 (TCRdb year 2020). The protocol used for the library was the immunoSEQ multiplex PCR assay. Drawn from immuneACCESS, this table holds only the in-frame rearrangements with V and J called that TCRdb kept. Clones are partly lost; checked studies trace under half to an unresolved V gene and leave the rest unexplained. This sample lists roughly 190,000 clones; roughly 80% were detected once. About 15% of the sample goes to the ten largest clones. The sequencing input was peripheral blood. The receptors here all came from a woman in her 70s with COVID-19, enrolled during active disease.

The chain uses TRBV5-5 and TRBJ2-7, with D possibly matching TRBD2 (5 bases). The ends were cut back, 2 bases at V and 0 bases at J, with 18 bases in the middle. Germline V gene lookup returns CDR1 SGHKS and CDR2 YYEKEE (reference sequence). The CDR3 runs 17 residues. The CDR3 nucleotides are TGTGCCAGCAGCTTTAACGAGGGAGCCCGACACTCCTACGAGCAGTACTTC. Encoded protein: CASSFNEGARHSYEQYF.

The V and J genes are TRBV6-5 and TRBJ2-2; D may be TRBD1 (5 bases). The CDR3 sequence is 14 residues long. Germline CDR1 is MNHEY and CDR2 is SVGAGI. V dropped 8 bases and J dropped 3 bases, with 13 bases sitting between them. The CDR3 bases are TGTGCCAGCGTAGGGCAGGGTTACACCGGGGAGCTGTTTTTT. This translates into CASVGQGYTGELFF.